Shown below are 11 T cell receptor beta chains from a single sample sequenced in a study of shared clonotypes between healthy human individuals. Only in-frame clones appear in the TCRdb table, and some are missing; sequencing was by immunoSEQ multiplex PCR. The sample records about 600,000 clones, about 98% being singletons. CD8 cells regarded as naive lacked CD45RO, were positively chosen for CCR7, and omitted terminally differentiated effector memory CD45RA+ cells. Sequenced: naive CD8+ T cells sorted from blood. The receptors stem from a man aged 30 to 45 in good health.

This clone was seen only once. The V and J genes are TRBV7-3 and TRBJ2-7; 7 bases are a match to TRBD2. J lost 3 bases, V lost 2 bases, and 4 bases had no gene match. This CDR3 region has 14 residues. The V gene's germline CDR1 is SGHTA and CDR2 FQGTGA. The CDR3 loop is CASSLLAEGYEQYF. The CDR3 DNA is TGTGCCAGCAGCTTACTAGCGGAGGGCTACGAGCAGTACTTC.

This clone occurred once. The V gene is TRBV27, the J gene TRBJ2-7; 9 bases fit TRBD1. The length of the CDR3 is 13 residues. Losses at the gene ends were 5 bases for V and 5 bases for J; bases not matched to a gene: 4. In germline, CDR1 is MNHEY, CDR2 SMNVEV (reference sequence). For the CDR3, the DNA is TGTGCCAGCAGTACAGGGGGCATGGACGAGCAGTACTTC. It encodes CASSTGGMDEQYF.

This clone was recorded once. CDR3 coding DNA: TGTGCCAGCAGTGCGAGAACCGGGACAGCTTACGAGCAGTACTTC. Translated, it gives CASSARTGTAYEQYF. The rearrangement joins TRBV6-1 to TRBJ2-7, with 7 bases lining up with TRBD1. The CDR3 covers 15 residues. J lost 4 bases, V lost 4 bases, and 10 bases had no gene match. Germline V gene sequence: CDR1 MNHNS, CDR2 SASEGT.

The V and J genes are TRBV27 and TRBJ2-7; no firm D call. CDR3 length: 13 residues. Trimming took 5 bases from V and 5 from J, leaving 13 bases between them. CDR1 is MNHEY and CDR2 is SMNVEV in the germline V gene (reference sequence). The CDR3 DNA is TGTGCCAGCAGTCTAATTGGGGTCAACGAGCAGTACTTC. Its protein product is CASSLIGVNEQYF.

J is TRBJ2-7 and V is TRBV4-1; D call uncertain. The CDR3 has 14 amino acids. The germline V and J ends were trimmed by 1 base and 2 bases, with 9 bases remaining between them. CDR1 and CDR2 from the germline V gene are MGHRA and YSYEKL. The DNA for the CDR3 is TGCGCCAGCAGCCAAGTACTTGGCGCCTACGAGCAGTACTTC. Translation gives CASSQVLGAYEQYF.

The chain uses TRBV7-3 and TRBJ2-1, with a possible D match to TRBD1 (6 bases). Trimming removed 0 bases at V and 0 bases at J, with 9 bases between. The CDR3 spans 16 residues. CDR1 is SGHTA and CDR2 is FQGTGA in the germline V gene. This chain's CDR3 is CASSLTGQGSYNEQFF. The CDR3 DNA sequence: TGTGCCAGCAGCTTAACGGGACAAGGCTCCTACAATGAGCAGTTCTTC. The full variable domain, its missing parts supplied by reference TRBV7-3 and TRBJ2-1, is GAGVSQTPSNKVTEKGKYVELRCDPISGHTALYWYRQSLGQGPEFLIYFQGTGAADDSGLPNDRFFAVRPEGSVSTLKIQRTERGDSAVYLCASSLTGQGSYNEQFFGPGTRLTVL.

The V and J genes are TRBV6-5 and TRBJ2-1; 8 positions match TRBD1. The germline V gene encodes CDR1 MNHEY and CDR2 SVGAGI. Unmatched junction bases numbered 4, after V lost 7 bases and J lost 8 bases. The CDR3 is 12 amino acids. The CDR3 sequence: CASKQGADEQFF. In DNA form, the CDR3 reads TGTGCCAGCAAGCAGGGGGCCGATGAGCAGTTCTTC.

The chain combines TRBV7-9 with TRBJ2-2, with D maybe TRBD1 (6 bases). The CDR3 runs to 15 residues. Germline loops: CDR1 SEHNR, CDR2 FQNEAQ (reference sequence). The V and J ends lost 3 bases and 3 bases respectively, with 11 bases between them. CDR3 sequence (DNA): TGTGCCAGCAGCTTCCGACAGGACCACACCGGGGAGCTGTTTTTT. It is translated as CASSFRQDHTGELFF.

This chain links TRBV4-1 with TRBJ2-2; D is ambiguous. Germline-derived CDR1 and CDR2 are MGHRA and YSYEKL. V was cut by 4 bases and J by 0 bases, with 15 bases left in between. The CDR3 totals 17 residues. DNA of the CDR3: TGCGCCAGCAGCCCCTACCTTGCAGGTCCGAACACCGGGGAGCTGTTTTTT. Translated: CASSPYLAGPNTGELFF.

The chain employs TRBV11-2 and TRBJ2-5, with 7 bases identical to TRBD2. Losses at the gene ends were 5 bases for V and 1 base for J; bases not matched to a gene: 7. The CDR3 has 15 residues. In germline, CDR1 is SGHAT, CDR2 FQNNGV. The CDR3 loop is CASSPGGRGQETQYF. In DNA form, the CDR3 reads TGTGCCAGCAGCCCCGGTGGGAGGGGCCAAGAGACCCAGTACTTC. The variable domain in full, completed from reference TRBV11-2 and TRBJ2-5, reads EAGVAQSPRYKIIEKRQSVAFWCNPISGHATLYWYQQILGQGPKLLIQFQNNGVVDDSQLPKDRFSAERLKGVDSTLKIQPAKLEDSAVYLCASSPGGRGQETQYFGPGTRLLVL.

The J gene is TRBJ2-5, the V gene TRBV11-2, with TRBD2 identical over 8 bases. The CDR3 sequence is 16 residues long. CDR1 SGHAT and CDR2 FQNNGV come from the germline V gene. Trimming removed 0 bases from V and 10 bases from J; junction bases left unmatched: 13. CDR3 amino acids: CASSLEAPGTREIQYF. CDR3 DNA sequence: TGTGCCAGCAGCTTAGAGGCTCCCGGGACTAGAGAAATCCAGTACTTC. The full variable domain, its missing parts supplied by reference TRBV11-2 and TRBJ2-5, is EAGVAQSPRYKIIEKRQSVAFWCNPISGHATLYWYQQILGQGPKLLIQFQNNGVVDDSQLPKDRFSAERLKGVDSTLKIQPAKLEDSAVYLCASSLEAPGTREIQYFGPGTRLLVL.